This T cell receptor (beta chain) was identified during a study of shared clonotypes between healthy human individuals. Data came from immunoSEQ multiplex PCR; TCRdb stores just in-frame clones and leaves some out. Of approximately 2.1 million clones in the sample, 85% to 95% were seen once. Donors were healthy HIV-negative adults without recently reported acute infections or vaccinations. The CDR3 spans 13 residues. V was cut by 9 bases and J by 0 bases, with 12 bases left in between. The germline gives CDR1 SGHRS, CDR2 YFSETQ. The study, taken as a whole, reports: What rarefaction showed was incomplete sorted-subset sequencing despite large depth. Non-shared clonotypes were found to have lower generation probabilities than the clonotypes that were shared by all four of the sorted-subset donors. An effect of sequencing depth on clonotype sharing among donors was expected.

On this clone: The antigen is unknown.

Sequenced: naive CD4+ T cells from PBMCs. Subset defined: CD45RA+ positively selected. The V and J genes are TRBV5-1 and TRBJ2-5, with a weak D call TRBD1 (7 bases). The TCR was taken from a man between 18 and 35 years old in good health. Some clones in this sample may be carry-over from other donors' samples. CDR3 sequence: CATGGTDQETQYF. The CDR3 bases are TGCGCCACCGGAGGGACAGACCAAGAGACCCAGTACTTC.